Listed below are T cell receptor beta chains from one sample, sequenced in a study of CD8 T cells in ankylosing spondylitis. Using its own MiXCR run on the 5' RACE reads, TCRdb lists one record per CDR3 protein. The sample includes some 340,000 distinct CDR3 sequences, under 15% of them seen just once. The sequencing input was blood, either unsorted or a sorted T cell fraction (not recorded which). The receptors shown here come from a male donor with ankylosing spondylitis or in good health (not recorded which). Both conserved end residues are part of each CDR3. Some rows mark clone size as missing; the rest say once, few, many or name a class of expanded clone.

TRBV5-1	.	TRBJ2-1	15	CASSLDTNRPNEQFF
TRBV27	.	TRBJ1-2	13	CASSYPGAVGYTF
TRBV7-8	many	TRBJ1-6	15	CASSLMGQGGSPLHF
TRBV5-1	.	TRBJ1-1	15	CASSIQGQGHTEAFF
TRBV12-3/TRBV12-4	few	TRBJ2-7	14	CASSLVLAGAEQYF
TRBV3-1	few	TRBJ2-7	16	CASSPLSGISSYEQYF
TRBV20-1	.	TRBJ1-1	14	CSAREAGGNTEAFF
TRBV12-3/TRBV12-4	.	TRBJ2-1	15	CASRPGDRVFNEQFF
TRBV5-1	few	TRBJ2-7	15	CASSLPGQSNYEQYF
TRBV5-1	once	TRBJ2-1	15	CASSLGTGEANEQFF
TRBV2	.	TRBJ2-5	15	CASKEGSGRTETQYF
TRBV20-1	.	TRBJ1-5	16	CSGRDGLSGWGQPQHF
TRBV4-1	few	TRBJ2-5	12	CASSQTGAKQYF
TRBV27	.	TRBJ1-6	15	CASSLSAGSVSPLHF
TRBV5-1	many	TRBJ2-2	14	CASSPDRGDRELFF
TRBV29-1	few	TRBJ1-2	12	CSVRAANYGYTF
TRBV12-2	.	TRBJ2-5	16	CASRTKRTSGEETQYF
TRBV6-5	few	TRBJ1-1	16	CASLISDRGPGTEAFF
TRBV12-3/TRBV12-4	medium-sized	TRBJ2-1	11	CASSLTAEQFF
TRBV5-6	few	TRBJ1-1	15	CASSSAVQQNTEAFF
TRBV7-9	.	TRBJ1-4	16	CASSLGSLLENEKLFF
TRBV20-1	.	TRBJ2-4	15	CSARDSSGRRDIQYF
TRBV18	.	TRBJ2-1	12	CASSLRDEEQFF
TRBV20-1	.	TRBJ2-7	14	CSAGPNRVAHEQYF
TRBV5-1	many	TRBJ1-5	13	CASSLESGQPQHF
TRBV5-1	.	TRBJ2-2	16	CASSRRQGSNTGELFF
TRBV19	.	TRBJ1-5	15	CASSISSASAQPQHF
TRBV12-3/TRBV12-4	few	TRBJ2-7	14	CASSPGTGGNEQYF
TRBV12-3/TRBV12-4	few	TRBJ2-1	15	CASSLRQGLYNEQFF
TRBV3-1	many	TRBJ2-1	15	CASSSFKSSYNEQFF
TRBV6-1	.	TRBJ2-1	13	CPNPTRSYNEQFF
TRBV4-1	.	TRBJ2-3	18	CASSQASSGTKNTDTQYF
TRBV2	few	TRBJ2-7	12	CASSEVPWGQYF
TRBV19	.	TRBJ1-5	17	CASSMRGRGDSNQPQHF
TRBV5-6	few	TRBJ2-3	16	CASSGIAATSTDTQYF
TRBV6-2/TRBV6-3	few	TRBJ1-2	15	CASSYGQSTAYGYTF
TRBV12-3/TRBV12-4	.	TRBJ2-7	13	CASSFNRNYEQYF
TRBV5-1	.	TRBJ2-2	14	CASSLEGSAGELFF
TRBV20-1	few	TRBJ2-3	14	CSARDWTGTDTQYF